Listed below are T cell receptor beta chains from one sample, sequenced in a study of vaccination and CD4 T cells after COVID-19. These receptors have no known antigen. A single record per CDR3 protein comes from TCRdb applying MiXCR to the PCR reads. The sample includes approximately 15,000 distinct CDR3 sequences, more than 30% of them seen just once. The input for sequencing was CD4+ T cells from blood, cultured in vitro, taken before SARS-CoV-2 vaccination. The receptor source for this set is a human donor who received a COVID-19 vaccine. The conserved cysteine and the conserved F or W are not part of the CDR3 here. Each record gives: V gene, CDR3 length, CDR3 protein.

>TRBV29-1|10
SIGTGLIEAF
>TRBV7-8|13
ASSLDQGSGNTIY
>TRBV11-2|13
ASRRLAGSYNEQF
>TRBV19|13
ASSIGGQGFQPQH
>TRBV5-4|16
ASSLARGTTLAYNEQF
>TRBV6-1|13
ASSGQGMGDEKLF
>TRBV12-5|13
ASGPPSGGAYEQY
>TRBV10-1|13
ASSEAQGRTYEQY
>TRBV2|13
ASRVDRGSNQPQH
>TRBV6-1|12
ASSDFARPAEQF
>TRBV6-1|12
ASNRGPVAGELF
>TRBV21-1|16
ASSHLLFLRWQGGGYT
>TRBV2|12
ASSSEGFNSPLH
>TRBV7-9|12
ASSPDMGNYGYT
>TRBV7-2|13
ASSPSHVGYNEQF
>TRBV18|15
ASFHLDSNVYQETQY
>TRBV5-1|11
ASRRDSEDTQY
>TRBV24-1|12
ATSGTGTGEKLF
>TRBV4-2|13
ASSQDGRKQETQY